Below, 26 T cell receptor beta chains from the same sample are listed, as sequenced in a study of blood T cell repertoires in COVID-19. Some clones are missing from TCRdb's copy, which holds only in-frame ones; the method was immunoSEQ multiplex PCR. The sample yields 220,000 or so clones, about three quarters seen once. The material sequenced was peripheral blood. These receptors all stem from a woman in her seventies with acute or convalescent COVID-19.

The chain employs TRBV18 and TRBJ2-7, with 10 bases that match TRBD2. Trimming at V came to 3 bases and at J to 0 bases, leaving 2 bases not matched to a gene. CDR1 is KGHSH and CDR2 is LQKENI in the germline V gene. The CDR3 consists of 15 residues. CDR3 nucleotides: TGTGCCAGCTCACCCGGGACTAGCGACTCCTACGAGCAGTACTTC. It is translated as CASSPGTSDSYEQYF.

The chain couples TRBV10-3 to TRBJ1-1; 7 bases align to TRBD1. The CDR3 loop spans 15 amino acids. V dropped 1 base and J dropped 0; count of bases not matched to a gene: 2. Germline CDR1 and CDR2: ENHRY and SYGVKD. In DNA, the CDR3 is TGTGCCATCAGTGAGTTTACAGGGGTGAACACTGAAGCTTTCTTT. Translating gives CAISEFTGVNTEAFF.

This clone came up a few times. The chain joins TRBV28 to TRBJ1-1, with D hard to call. The V end lost 7 bases, the J end lost 6 bases, and 15 bases lay between the germline ends. This CDR3 spans 13 amino acids. CDR1 is MDHEN and CDR2 is SYDVKM in the germline V gene. The CDR3 region has the DNA TGTGCCAGCATAACGGGAGACTGGCCTGAAGCTTTCTTT. Protein product: CASITGDWPEAFF. Filled out from reference TRBV28 and TRBJ1-1, the complete variable domain reads DVKVTQSSRYLVKRTGEKVFLECVQDMDHENMFWYRQDPGLGLRLIYFSYDVKMKEKGDIPEGYSVSREKKERFSLILESASTNQTSMYLCASITGDWPEAFFGQGTRLTVV.

This clone was recorded a few times. This sequence joins TRBV19 and TRBJ1-1, with TRBD1 matching 8 bases. V lost 5 bases and J lost 7; bases outside the gene matches: 6. Germline-derived CDR1 and CDR2 are LNHDA and SQIVND (reference sequence). This CDR3 contains 13 residues. This chain's CDR3 is CASSERTGFEAFF. The CDR3 bases are TGTGCCAGTAGTGAAAGGACAGGGTTTGAAGCTTTCTTT.

The chain carries TRBV5-1 and TRBJ2-5; 12 bases fit TRBD2. CDR1 is SGHRS and CDR2 is YFSETQ in the germline V gene. This CDR3 comprises 17 residues. J was trimmed by 0 bases and V by 0 bases; bases with no gene match: 3. Written as DNA, the CDR3 is TGCGCCAGCAGCTTGGCAGGACTAGCGGGGTACCAAGAGACCCAGTACTTC. It yields the protein CASSLAGLAGYQETQYF.

The table lists this clone with a count of one. The genes are TRBV9 and TRBJ2-3, with D uncertain. The CDR3 sequence is 13 residues long. Germline assignment: CDR1 SGDLS and CDR2 YYNGEE. Trimming removed 0 bases at V and 4 bases at J, with 6 bases between. CDR3 in amino acids: CASSVGPADTQYF. CDR3 sequence (DNA): TGTGCCAGCAGCGTAGGTCCCGCAGATACGCAGTATTTT.

The rearrangement links TRBV9 to TRBJ1-2; D unclear. Trimming removed 0 bases from V and 8 bases from J, with 14 bases in between. The germline V gene encodes CDR1 SGDLS and CDR2 YYNGEE. The CDR3 is 14 residues long. CDR3 nucleotide sequence: TGTGCCAGCAGCGTAGATCGGGGAGGTGAGGGCTACACCTTC. Protein sequence: CASSVDRGGEGYTF.

The V and J genes are TRBV28 and TRBJ1-1; D is unclear. This CDR3 region has 15 residues. In germline, CDR1 is MDHEN, CDR2 SYDVKM. Trimming shortened V by 1 base and J by 4 bases, and 13 bases separated the two germline ends. CDR3 sequence: CASSLSDPPGTEAFF. CDR3 nucleotides: TGTGCCAGCAGTTTATCTGATCCTCCCGGCACTGAAGCTTTCTTT.

The chain carries TRBV7-9 and TRBJ1-1, with 8 positions matching TRBD1. The V gene's germline CDR1 is SEHNR and CDR2 FQNEAQ (reference sequence). Losses at the gene ends were 1 base for V and 4 bases for J; bases not matched to a gene: 5. CDR3 size: 15 residues. CDR3 in amino acids: CASSLGRQGSTEAFF. The CDR3 DNA sequence: TGTGCCAGCAGCTTAGGACGACAGGGGAGCACTGAAGCTTTCTTT. The full variable domain, its missing parts supplied by reference TRBV7-9 and TRBJ1-1, is DTGVSQNPRHKITKRGQNVTFRCDPISEHNRLYWYRQTLGQGPEFLTYFQNEAQLEKSRLLSDRFSAERPKGSFSTLEIQRTEQGDSAMYLCASSLGRQGSTEAFFGQGTRLTVV.

The chain combines TRBV4-1 with TRBJ1-2; possible D gene TRBD1, 6 bases. This CDR3 region has 15 residues. V dropped 4 bases and J dropped 2 bases, with 14 bases sitting between them. The germline CDR1 and CDR2 sequences are MGHRA and YSYEKL. The CDR3 coding sequence is TGCGCCAGCAGCCGTAGTTCAGGGGAAAACTATGGCTACACCTTC. Amino acid sequence: CASSRSSGENYGYTF.

The V and J genes are TRBV4-2 and TRBJ2-3; D is possibly TRBD2 (5 bases). Trimming pared 2 bases from V and 7 bases from J, leaving 13 bases between. The CDR3 has 14 amino acids. The germline CDR1 and CDR2 sequences are LGHNA and YNFKEQ. CDR3 nucleotides: TGTGCCAGCAGCCAAAGAGGGCCAAGCAATACGCAGTATTTT. Its protein product is CASSQRGPSNTQYF.

The V gene is TRBV18, the J gene TRBJ1-1; D is unclear. CDR3 length: 15 residues. Germline V gives CDR1 KGHSH, CDR2 LQKENI. With 4 bases removed from V and 0 bases from J, the gap between germline ends came to 12 bases. In DNA, the CDR3 is TGTGCCAGCTCACTCGAACAGATTCTGAACACTGAAGCTTTCTTT. It codes for CASSLEQILNTEAFF. The variable domain in full, with the rest retrieved from reference TRBV18 and TRBJ1-1, is NAGVMQNPRHLVRRRGQEARLRCSPMKGHSHVYWYRQLPEEGLKFMVYLQKENIIDESGMPKERFSAEFPKEGPSILRIQQVVRGDSAAYFCASSLEQILNTEAFFGQGTRLTVV.

This CDR3 reads CASSLQREGETQYF. Here the CDR3 DNA reads TGTGCCAGCAGCTTACAGCGGGAGGGAGAGACCCAGTACTTC. The chain recombines TRBV7-9 with TRBJ2-5; 10 nucleotides align to TRBD2. This CDR3 spans 14 amino acids. CDR1 is SEHNR, CDR2 FQNEAQ, per germline (reference sequence). J was trimmed by 4 bases and V by 2 bases; bases with no gene match: 1.

The gene calls are TRBV11-2 and TRBJ2-1, with 9 bases identical to TRBD2. Looked up from germline, CDR1 is SGHAT and CDR2 is FQNNGV. Losses at the gene ends were 5 bases for V and 0 bases for J; bases not matched to a gene: 11. The CDR3 runs to 18 residues. The CDR3 protein is CASSPGTSLPSSYNEQFF. The CDR3 nucleotides are TGTGCCAGCAGCCCCGGGACTAGCCTCCCCAGCTCCTACAATGAGCAGTTCTTC.

The chain links TRBV28 to TRBJ2-1, with TRBD1 as a possible D gene (6 bases). This CDR3 region has 16 residues. V lost 4 bases and J 0 bases, leaving 13 bases between the germline ends. The germline V gene has CDR1 MDHEN and CDR2 SYDVKM. The CDR3 nucleotides are TGTGCCAGCAGTTCCCCAGGGGATAGCTCCTACAATGAGCAGTTCTTC. Translating it yields CASSSPGDSSYNEQFF. Full variable domain (missing parts from reference TRBV28 and TRBJ2-1): DVKVTQSSRYLVKRTGEKVFLECVQDMDHENMFWYRQDPGLGLRLIYFSYDVKMKEKGDIPEGYSVSREKKERFSLILESASTNQTSMYLCASSSPGDSSYNEQFFGPGTRLTVL.

The chain links TRBV5-1 to TRBJ2-1; 12 nucleotides agree with TRBD2. V trimming: 4 bases; J trimming: 4 bases; junction bases outside the gene matches: 6. The CDR3 runs to 16 residues. The germline gives CDR1 SGHRS, CDR2 YFSETQ. The CDR3 DNA follows: TGCGCCAGCAGCCCCCCGACTAGCGGGAGTTACAATGAGCAGTTCTTC. This gives the protein CASSPPTSGSYNEQFF.

This clone is a singleton in its sample. This chain connects TRBV30 to TRBJ1-4; D might be TRBD1 (5 bases). Germline V gives CDR1 GTSNPN, CDR2 SVGIG (reference sequence). V was cut by 6 bases and J by 3 bases, with 14 bases left in between. There are 14 residues in the CDR3. The CDR3 nucleotides are TGTGCCTGCAGCCTCTGGGGGGCTAATGAAAAACTGTTTTTT. Translated: CACSLWGANEKLFF.

The rearrangement links TRBV6-8 to TRBJ1-6; possible D gene TRBD1, 6 bases. The germline V and J ends were trimmed by 0 bases and 4 bases, with 7 bases remaining between them. CDR1 MNHGY and CDR2 SAAAGT come from the germline V gene. The CDR3 contains 15 residues. CDR3 sequence (DNA): TGTGCCAGCAGTTACTCGGACAGATATAATTCACCCCTCCACTTT. It specifies CASSYSDRYNSPLHF.

The chain couples TRBV19 to TRBJ2-3; 12 bases fit TRBD2. The germline V gene encodes CDR1 LNHDA and CDR2 SQIVND (reference sequence). J lost 5 bases, V lost 8 bases, and 2 bases had no gene match. The CDR3 consists of 13 residues. The CDR3 DNA is TGTGCCAGTCGACTAGCGGGAGAAGATACGCAGTATTTT. It is translated as CASRLAGEDTQYF.

V gene TRBV5-1 combines with J gene TRBJ2-5, with 11 bases matching TRBD2. The CDR3 consists of 14 residues. V lost 3 bases, J lost 2 bases, and 0 bases stayed unmatched. Germline-derived CDR1 and CDR2 are SGHRS and YFSETQ. The CDR3 sequence: CASSWTSGQETQYF. The CDR3 region has the DNA TGCGCCAGCAGCTGGACTAGCGGGCAAGAGACCCAGTACTTC.

The chain recombines TRBV30 with TRBJ2-4, with TRBD1 identical over 9 bases. This CDR3 is built from 21 residues. The J segment lost 0 bases and the V segment lost 5 bases, leaving 23 bases of the junction unmatched. Germline lookup yields CDR1 GTSNPN and CDR2 SVGIG (reference sequence). As DNA, the CDR3 is TGTGCCTGGTACCAAGCCCCCGGGACAGGGCCCGGGGGCTTAGCCAAAAACATTCAGTACTTC. Its protein is CAWYQAPGTGPGGLAKNIQYF. The full variable domain, with the rest looked up from reference TRBV30 and TRBJ2-4, is SQTIHQWPATLVQPVGSPLSLECTVEGTSNPNLYWYRQAAGRGLQLLFYSVGIGQISSEVPQNLSASRPQDRQFILSSKKLLLSDSGFYLCAWYQAPGTGPGGLAKNIQYFGAGTRLSVL.

The rearrangement uses TRBV5-4 and TRBJ1-6; 11 bases match TRBD1. This CDR3 spans 16 amino acids. V shed 3 bases, J shed 8 bases, and the junction held 7 bases outside the gene matches. Germline V gives CDR1 SGHNT, CDR2 YYREEE (reference sequence). The CDR3 nucleotides read TGTGCCAGCAGCTCGGGGACAGGGGGTCTAGATTCACCCCTCCACTTT. Translated, it gives CASSSGTGGLDSPLHF.

The rearrangement links TRBV5-4 to TRBJ2-7; the match to TRBD2 covers 10 bases. This CDR3 region has 16 residues. The germline V gene encodes CDR1 SGHNT and CDR2 YYREEE (reference sequence). Unmatched junction bases numbered 11, after V lost 4 bases and J lost 4 bases. The CDR3 nucleotides read TGTGCCAGCAGCCTCCGTGCGGGACTAGCGATTTACGAGCAGTACTTC. Translated, it gives CASSLRAGLAIYEQYF.

V gene TRBV28 combines with J gene TRBJ1-2; D ambiguous. Germline V gives CDR1 MDHEN, CDR2 SYDVKM. V was cut by 5 bases and J by 4 bases, with 17 bases left in between. This CDR3 comprises 15 residues. CDR3 nucleotide sequence: TGTGCCAGCAGTCCCCGGCGGTCAAGTCTCTATGGCTACACCTTC. Encoded protein: CASSPRRSSLYGYTF.

J is TRBJ2-1 and V is TRBV11-3; D unclear. CDR3 length equals 12 residues. Germline lookup yields CDR1 SGHNT and CDR2 YENEEA. The V gene lost 1 base and the J gene lost 5 bases, with 3 bases spanning the gap. In DNA form, the CDR3 reads TGTGCCAGCAGCTTAGGTAACAATGAGCAGTTCTTC. Translation: CASSLGNNEQFF.

V is TRBV7-9 and J is TRBJ1-2; TRBD1 matches 8 bases. Trimming removed 5 bases from V and 8 bases from J; junction bases left unmatched: 4. The germline CDR1 and CDR2 sequences are SEHNR and FQNEAQ (reference sequence). This CDR3 is 12 amino acids long. In DNA, the CDR3 is TGTGCCAGCAGCCCACAGGGGGGCGGCTACACCTTC. Protein product: CASSPQGGGYTF.